The 10 T cell receptor beta chains below all came from one sample that was sequenced in a study of identical twins. TCRdb re-called the 5' RACE reads through MiXCR, storing one row per CDR3 protein. The data contain 400,000 to 550,000 distinct CDR3 sequences, 20% to 25% of them singletons. The same data also contributed to another study, on T cells expressing NK-cell markers.

Sequencing used CD4+ T cells sorted from blood. The receptors stem from a woman between 18 and 29 years old in good health.

In its sample, this clonotype was seen many times. This sequence joins TRBV29-1 and TRBJ2-3; TRBD1 agrees at 7 bases. V was clipped by 5 bases and J by 3 bases; unmatched bases: 8. This CDR3 has 14 residues. In germline, CDR1 is SQVTM, CDR2 ANQGSEA. CDR3 nucleotide sequence: TGCAGCGTTCTGCAGGGGGACGGGACAGATACGCAGTATTTT. Amino acids: CSVLQGDGTDTQYF.

The rearrangement links TRBV6-6 to TRBJ1-1, with D unclear. From germline, CDR1 is MNHNY and CDR2 SVGAGI (reference sequence). V was pared by 2 bases and J by 11 bases, with 9 bases between. This CDR3 has 11 amino acids. The CDR3 sequence is CASSYRVEAFF. The CDR3 nucleotides are TGTGCCAGCAGTTACCGCGTGGAGGCTTTCTTT.

A word on this clonotype: Mismatch with germline at one junction end may stem from a read error. The chain carries TRBV5-1 and TRBJ2-1, with a possible D match to TRBD2 (6 bases). Germline V gene data show CDR1 as SGHRS and CDR2 as YFSETQ. The CDR3 sequence is 13 residues long. The CDR3 protein is CASCFPPGLEQFF. DNA for the CDR3: TGCGCCAGCTGCTTTCCACCGGGACTTGAGCAGTTCTTC.

In its sample, this clonotype was seen a few times. The V and J genes are TRBV3-1 and TRBJ2-3; unclear D gene. This CDR3 has 11 residues. Trimming removed 0 bases at V and 8 bases at J, with 3 bases between. Per germline, CDR1 LGHDT and CDR2 YNNKEL (reference sequence). The CDR3 sequence: CASSQEITQYF. The CDR3 DNA follows: TGTGCCAGCAGCCAAGAGATTACGCAGTATTTT.

This clonotype was counted only a few times. This chain connects TRBV7-6 to TRBJ2-7, with 7 bases fitting TRBD1. V lost 5 bases and J lost 0; bases outside the gene matches: 10. Germline-derived CDR1 and CDR2 are SGHVS and FNYEAQ. CDR3 size: 16 residues. For the CDR3, the DNA is TGTGCCAGCAGCGCCTTTTCGACAGGGAGCTCCTACGAGCAGTACTTC. This translates into CASSAFSTGSSYEQYF.

This clonotype was detected a few times. The chain uses TRBV11-2 and TRBJ2-3, with unresolved D. This CDR3 is built from 13 residues. V was clipped by 3 bases and J by 4 bases, with 8 bases between them. Germline lookup yields CDR1 SGHAT and CDR2 FQNNGV. CDR3 sequence (DNA): TGTGCCAGCAGCTTCTGGAAAGCAGATACGCAGTATTTT. Translation: CASSFWKADTQYF.

The chain uses TRBV15 and TRBJ1-6; D is possibly TRBD1 (5 bases). The V gene's germline CDR1 is LNHNV and CDR2 YYDKDF (reference sequence). The V and J ends lost 0 bases and 7 bases respectively, with 19 bases between them. The CDR3 covers 18 residues. Here the CDR3 DNA reads TGTGCCACCAGCAGAGATGTGGTAGGCGGAAGGACAAATTCACCCCTCCACTTT. Protein product: CATSRDVVGGRTNSPLHF.

The chain is built from TRBV20-1 and TRBJ1-5; D is uncertain. Trimming removed 5 bases from V and 2 bases from J, with 10 bases in between. The CDR3 loop spans 13 amino acids. Germline V lookup: CDR1 DFQATT, CDR2 SNEGSKA (reference sequence). CDR3 DNA: TGCAGTGCTCCCGTTTCTGGCAATCAGCCCCAGCATTTT. It codes for CSAPVSGNQPQHF.

The DNA for the CDR3 is TGCGCCAGCAGCTTGGGGTCGGACAATCAGCCCCAGCATTTT. Its protein product is CASSLGSDNQPQHF. The gene calls are TRBV5-1 and TRBJ1-5; D is unclear. Trimming cost V 0 bases and J 3 bases, with 7 bases left between them. This CDR3 region has 14 residues. Germline CDR1 is SGHRS and CDR2 is YFSETQ.

This clonotype was recorded a few times. This chain uses TRBV20-1 with TRBJ2-7, with D perhaps matching TRBD2 (6 bases). This CDR3 region has 13 residues. Trimming took off 3 bases at V and 0 bases at J, with 9 bases between the two ends. Germline V lookup: CDR1 DFQATT, CDR2 SNEGSKA (reference sequence). CDR3 sequence (DNA): TGCAGTGCTAGTCGGGGGATCTCCTACGAGCAGTACTTC. Translating gives CSASRGISYEQYF.